The rows below give T cell receptor beta chains drawn from one sample of a study of blood T cell repertoires in COVID-19. This table comes from immunoSEQ multiplex PCR, and its TCRdb copy is limited to in-frame clones, with some not included. The top ten clones hold 3.5% to 4% of a sample with 350,000 to 450,000 clones, less than 85% of them seen once. The specimen was peripheral blood. All receptors derive from a young woman with acute or convalescent COVID-19. Each CDR3 is given with its conserved first and last residue. A D gene is named only where the DNA matches it firmly. A clone size is listed for some rows: how often the clone was seen (once, few, many), or a class if it is expanded.

cdr3_nt: TGTGCCAGTAGCGGGAACACTGAAGCTTTCTTT; cdr3_aa: CASSGNTEAFF; j_call: TRBJ1-1; clone_size: -; v_call: TRBV19; d_call: -
cdr3_nt: TGTGCCAGCAGTCACCGGGACAGCCTATACAATGAGCAGTTCTTC; cdr3_aa: CASSHRDSLYNEQFF; j_call: TRBJ2-1; clone_size: few; v_call: TRBV9; d_call: TRBD1
cdr3_nt: TGTGCCACCAGTGTTGGCTCTGACTATGGCTACACCTTC; cdr3_aa: CATSVGSDYGYTF; j_call: TRBJ1-2; clone_size: -; v_call: TRBV24-1; d_call: -
cdr3_nt: TGTGCCAGCAGTTACCTCAGGGCGGTCGAGGGCTACACCTTC; cdr3_aa: CASSYLRAVEGYTF; j_call: TRBJ1-2; clone_size: -; v_call: TRBV6-6; d_call: -
cdr3_nt: TGTGCCAGCAAGCAACAGGGTTACGAGCAGTACTTC; cdr3_aa: CASKQQGYEQYF; j_call: TRBJ2-7; clone_size: -; v_call: TRBV2; d_call: -
cdr3_nt: TGTGCCTCAACCGGGACTACCTACTCCTACAATGAGCAGTTCTTC; cdr3_aa: CASTGTTYSYNEQFF; j_call: TRBJ2-1; clone_size: -; v_call: TRBV2; d_call: TRBD2
cdr3_nt: TGCAGCGTTGACACAGCGGGGAGAGCCGGGGAGCTGTTTTTT; cdr3_aa: CSVDTAGRAGELFF; j_call: TRBJ2-2; clone_size: -; v_call: TRBV29-1; d_call: TRBD2
cdr3_nt: TGTGCCAGTAGTATCGGGACTAGCGGGAGATTAGGGGAGCAGTTCTTC; cdr3_aa: CASSIGTSGRLGEQFF; j_call: TRBJ2-1; clone_size: -; v_call: TRBV19; d_call: TRBD2
cdr3_nt: TGTGCCAGCAGTGGAACAGGGGGAGGCACAGATACGCAGTATTTT; cdr3_aa: CASSGTGGGTDTQYF; j_call: TRBJ2-3; clone_size: -; v_call: TRBV27; d_call: TRBD1
cdr3_nt: TGTGCCAGCAGTGGGACAGGTTACATGAACACTGAAGCTTTCTTT; cdr3_aa: CASSGTGYMNTEAFF; j_call: TRBJ1-1; clone_size: few; v_call: TRBV6-4; d_call: TRBD1
cdr3_nt: TGCGCCAGCAGCGCTTTTGGACAGACCTTTGGAAACACCATATATTTT; cdr3_aa: CASSAFGQTFGNTIYF; j_call: TRBJ1-3; clone_size: -; v_call: TRBV5-1; d_call: -
cdr3_nt: TGTGCCAGCAGACCACAGGGGAACTATGGCTACACCTTC; cdr3_aa: CASRPQGNYGYTF; j_call: TRBJ1-2; clone_size: -; v_call: TRBV28; d_call: TRBD1
cdr3_nt: TGTGCCAGCAGGCGTCTAGCGGGCCTCACCGGGGAGCTGTTTTTT; cdr3_aa: CASRRLAGLTGELFF; j_call: TRBJ2-2; clone_size: -; v_call: TRBV7-9; d_call: TRBD2
cdr3_nt: TGTGCCAGCAGCCCGGGACTATCCCCCTACGAGCAGTACTTC; cdr3_aa: CASSPGLSPYEQYF; j_call: TRBJ2-7; clone_size: -; v_call: TRBV3-1/TRBV3-2; d_call: TRBD2
cdr3_nt: TGTGCCAGCAACAGGGCTGGCGGGGCCAACGTCCTGACTTTC; cdr3_aa: CASNRAGGANVLTF; j_call: TRBJ2-6; clone_size: -; v_call: TRBV27; d_call: -
cdr3_nt: TGTGCCACCAGTGATTGGGGCGGGGACAACACCGGGGAGCTGTTTTTT; cdr3_aa: CATSDWGGDNTGELFF; j_call: TRBJ2-2; clone_size: -; v_call: TRBV24-1; d_call: -
cdr3_nt: TGTGCCATCAGTGAGCCAACAGCGGAACAAGAGACCCAGTACTTC; cdr3_aa: CAISEPTAEQETQYF; j_call: TRBJ2-5; clone_size: -; v_call: TRBV10-3; d_call: -
cdr3_nt: TGTGCCAGCTCACCCGTACTAGCGGGAAACACCGGGGAGCTGTTTTTT; cdr3_aa: CASSPVLAGNTGELFF; j_call: TRBJ2-2; clone_size: -; v_call: TRBV18; d_call: TRBD2
cdr3_nt: TGTGCCAGCAGTTACACGCAGGGAAGCAATCAGCCCCAGCATTTT; cdr3_aa: CASSYTQGSNQPQHF; j_call: TRBJ1-5; clone_size: -; v_call: TRBV6-5; d_call: -
cdr3_nt: TGTGCCAGCAGCTTTTTGCCGGCGGGAGGAACAGATACGCAGTATTTT; cdr3_aa: CASSFLPAGGTDTQYF; j_call: TRBJ2-3; clone_size: -; v_call: TRBV7-6; d_call: TRBD2
cdr3_nt: TGTGCCAGCAGTTTATCGGGACAGGGGGACGATGAAAAACTGTTTTTT; cdr3_aa: CASSLSGQGDDEKLFF; j_call: TRBJ1-4; clone_size: -; v_call: TRBV27; d_call: TRBD1
cdr3_nt: TGCGCCAGCAGCCACAATCCCGGGACAGGGGCAGGAAACACCATATATTTT; cdr3_aa: CASSHNPGTGAGNTIYF; j_call: TRBJ1-3; clone_size: many; v_call: TRBV5-1; d_call: TRBD1
cdr3_nt: TGTGCCAGCAGCGCCCAACTAGCGGGAGAAACCAAAAACATTCAGTACTTC; cdr3_aa: CASSAQLAGETKNIQYF; j_call: TRBJ2-4; clone_size: -; v_call: TRBV4-2; d_call: TRBD2
cdr3_nt: TGTGCCAGTAGTATCGGAGTCCAGGGCGGATACACTGAAGCTTTCTTT; cdr3_aa: CASSIGVQGGYTEAFF; j_call: TRBJ1-1; clone_size: -; v_call: TRBV19; d_call: -
cdr3_nt: TGTGCCAGTAGTCTCACAGCGGGATTCTACAATGAGCAGTTCTTC; cdr3_aa: CASSLTAGFYNEQFF; j_call: TRBJ2-1; clone_size: -; v_call: TRBV19; d_call: TRBD2